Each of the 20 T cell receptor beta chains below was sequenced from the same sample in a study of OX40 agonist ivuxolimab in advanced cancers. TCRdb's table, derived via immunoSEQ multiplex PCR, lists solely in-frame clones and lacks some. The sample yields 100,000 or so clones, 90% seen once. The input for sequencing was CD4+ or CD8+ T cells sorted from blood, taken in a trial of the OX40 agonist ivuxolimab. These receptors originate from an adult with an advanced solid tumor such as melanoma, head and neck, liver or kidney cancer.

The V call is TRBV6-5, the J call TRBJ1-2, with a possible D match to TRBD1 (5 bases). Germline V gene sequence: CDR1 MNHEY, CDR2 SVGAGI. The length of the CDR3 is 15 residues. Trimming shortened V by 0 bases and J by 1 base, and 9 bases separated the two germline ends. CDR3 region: CASSYSGTVNYGYTF. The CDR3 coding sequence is TGTGCCAGCAGTTACTCCGGGACGGTTAACTATGGCTACACCTTC.

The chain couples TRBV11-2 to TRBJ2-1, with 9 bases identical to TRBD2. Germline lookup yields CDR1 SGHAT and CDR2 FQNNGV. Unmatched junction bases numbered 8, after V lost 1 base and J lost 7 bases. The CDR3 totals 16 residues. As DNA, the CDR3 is TGTGCCAGCAGCTTAGTCCCAGCGGGAGGTGGTAATGAGCAGTTCTTC. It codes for CASSLVPAGGGNEQFF.

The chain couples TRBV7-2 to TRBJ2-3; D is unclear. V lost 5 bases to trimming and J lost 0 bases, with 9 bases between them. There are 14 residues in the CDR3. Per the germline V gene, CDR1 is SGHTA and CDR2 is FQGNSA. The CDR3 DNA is TGTGCCAGCAGCCCTCTGGAGAGCACAGATACGCAGTATTTT. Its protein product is CASSPLESTDTQYF. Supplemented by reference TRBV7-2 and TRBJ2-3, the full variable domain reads GAGVSQSPSNKVTEKGKDVELRCDPISGHTALYWYRQSLGQGLEFLIYFQGNSAPDKSGLPSDRFSAERTGGSVSTLTIQRTQQEDSAVYLCASSPLESTDTQYFGPGTRLTVL.

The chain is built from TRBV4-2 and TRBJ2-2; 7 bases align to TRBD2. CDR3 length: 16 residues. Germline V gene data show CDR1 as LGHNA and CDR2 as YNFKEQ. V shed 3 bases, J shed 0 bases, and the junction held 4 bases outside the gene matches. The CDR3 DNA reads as TGTGCCAGCAGCCAGCGGCTAGCGGCGAACACCGGGGAGCTGTTTTTT. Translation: CASSQRLAANTGELFF.

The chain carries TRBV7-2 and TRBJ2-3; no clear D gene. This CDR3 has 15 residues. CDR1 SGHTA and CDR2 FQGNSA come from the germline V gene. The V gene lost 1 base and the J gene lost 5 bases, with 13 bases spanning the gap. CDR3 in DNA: TGTGCCAGCAGCTTAGGCCCCCCCGGAAGAGATACGCAGTATTTT. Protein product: CASSLGPPGRDTQYF.

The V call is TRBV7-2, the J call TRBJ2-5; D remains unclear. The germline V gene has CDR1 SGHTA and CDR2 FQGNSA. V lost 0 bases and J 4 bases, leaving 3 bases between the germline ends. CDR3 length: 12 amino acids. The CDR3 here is CASSLALETQYF. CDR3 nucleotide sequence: TGTGCCAGCAGCTTAGCCCTAGAGACCCAGTACTTC.

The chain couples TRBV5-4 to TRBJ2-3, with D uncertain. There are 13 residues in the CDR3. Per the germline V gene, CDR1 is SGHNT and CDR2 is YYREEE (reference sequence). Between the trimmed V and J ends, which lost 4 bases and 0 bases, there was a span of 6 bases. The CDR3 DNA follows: TGTGCCAGCAGCACGACTAGCACAGATACGCAGTATTTT. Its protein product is CASSTTSTDTQYF. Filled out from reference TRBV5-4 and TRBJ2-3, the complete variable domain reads ETGVTQSPTHLIKTRGQQVTLRCSSQSGHNTVSWYQQALGQGPQFIFQYYREEENGRGNFPPRFSGLQFPNYSSELNVNALELDDSALYLCASSTTSTDTQYFGPGTRLTVL.

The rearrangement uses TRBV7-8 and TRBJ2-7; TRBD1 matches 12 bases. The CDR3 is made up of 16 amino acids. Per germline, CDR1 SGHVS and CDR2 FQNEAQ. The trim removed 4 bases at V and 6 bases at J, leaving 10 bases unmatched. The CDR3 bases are TGTGCCAGCAGCTCAGCGGGGACAGGGGGCGAAACCGAGCAGTACTTC. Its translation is CASSSAGTGGETEQYF.

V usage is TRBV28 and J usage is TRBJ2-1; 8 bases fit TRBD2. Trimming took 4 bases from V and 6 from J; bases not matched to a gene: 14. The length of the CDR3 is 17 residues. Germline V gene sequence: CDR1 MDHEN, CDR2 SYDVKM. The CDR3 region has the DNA TGTGCCAGCAGTTCCCCCCGGGGGGGCGGGAGGCGCAATGAGCAGTTCTTC. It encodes CASSSPRGGGRRNEQFF.

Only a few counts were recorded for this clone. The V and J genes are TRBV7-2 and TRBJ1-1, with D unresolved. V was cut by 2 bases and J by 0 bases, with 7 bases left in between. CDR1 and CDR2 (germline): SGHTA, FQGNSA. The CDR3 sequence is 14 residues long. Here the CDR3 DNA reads TGTGCCAGCAGCTTAAGGAACTTGAACACTGAAGCTTTCTTT. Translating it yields CASSLRNLNTEAFF.

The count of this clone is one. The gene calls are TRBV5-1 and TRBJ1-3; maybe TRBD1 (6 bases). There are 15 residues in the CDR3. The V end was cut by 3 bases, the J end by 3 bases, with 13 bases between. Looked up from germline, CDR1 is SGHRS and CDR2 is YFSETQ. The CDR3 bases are TGCGCCAGCAGCTCTACAGGGAACCGTGGAAACACCATATATTTT. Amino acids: CASSSTGNRGNTIYF.

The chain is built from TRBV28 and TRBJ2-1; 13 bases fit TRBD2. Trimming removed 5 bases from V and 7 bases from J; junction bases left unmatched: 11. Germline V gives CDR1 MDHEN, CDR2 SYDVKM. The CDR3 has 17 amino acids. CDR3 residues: CASSRSQRTSGRNEQFF. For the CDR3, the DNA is TGTGCCAGCAGTCGCTCCCAGAGGACTAGCGGGAGAAATGAGCAGTTCTTC. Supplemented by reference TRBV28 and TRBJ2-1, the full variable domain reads DVKVTQSSRYLVKRTGEKVFLECVQDMDHENMFWYRQDPGLGLRLIYFSYDVKMKEKGDIPEGYSVSREKKERFSLILESASTNQTSMYLCASSRSQRTSGRNEQFFGPGTRLTVL.

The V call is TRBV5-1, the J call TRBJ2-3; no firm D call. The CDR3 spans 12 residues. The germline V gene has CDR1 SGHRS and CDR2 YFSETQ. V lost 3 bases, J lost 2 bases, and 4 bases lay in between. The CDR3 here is CASSSLTDTQYF. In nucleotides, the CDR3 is TGCGCCAGCAGCTCACTCACAGATACGCAGTATTTT. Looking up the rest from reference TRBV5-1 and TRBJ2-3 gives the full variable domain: KAGVTQTPRYLIKTRGQQVTLSCSPISGHRSVSWYQQTPGQGLQFLFEYFSETQRNKGNFPGRFSGRQFSNSRSEMNVSTLELGDSALYLCASSSLTDTQYFGPGTRLTVL.

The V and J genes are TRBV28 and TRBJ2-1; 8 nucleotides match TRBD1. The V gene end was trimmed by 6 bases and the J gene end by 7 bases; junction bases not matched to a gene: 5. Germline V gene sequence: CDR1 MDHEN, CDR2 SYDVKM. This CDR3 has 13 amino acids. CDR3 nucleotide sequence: TGTGCCAGCAGAGCGACAGGGGTGAATGAGCAGTTCTTC. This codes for CASRATGVNEQFF.

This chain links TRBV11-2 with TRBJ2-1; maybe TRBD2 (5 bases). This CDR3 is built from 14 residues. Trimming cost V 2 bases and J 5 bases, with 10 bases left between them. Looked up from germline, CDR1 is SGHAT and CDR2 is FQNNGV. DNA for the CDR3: TGTGCCAGCAGCTTAAATGTCGGGAACAATGAGCAGTTCTTC. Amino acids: CASSLNVGNNEQFF.

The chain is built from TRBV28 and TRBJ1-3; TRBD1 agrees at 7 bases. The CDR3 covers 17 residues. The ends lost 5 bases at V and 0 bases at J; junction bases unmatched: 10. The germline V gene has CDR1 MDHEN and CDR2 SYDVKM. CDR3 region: CASSPQYRGSSGNTIYF. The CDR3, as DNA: TGTGCCAGCAGTCCCCAGTACAGGGGAAGCTCTGGAAACACCATATATTTT.

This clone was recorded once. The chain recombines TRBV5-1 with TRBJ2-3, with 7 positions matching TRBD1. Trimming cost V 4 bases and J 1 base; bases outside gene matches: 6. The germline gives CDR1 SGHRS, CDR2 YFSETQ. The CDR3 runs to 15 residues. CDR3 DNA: TGCGCCAGCAGCGCGAAGGGGGCGGGCACAGATACGCAGTATTTT. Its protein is CASSAKGAGTDTQYF.

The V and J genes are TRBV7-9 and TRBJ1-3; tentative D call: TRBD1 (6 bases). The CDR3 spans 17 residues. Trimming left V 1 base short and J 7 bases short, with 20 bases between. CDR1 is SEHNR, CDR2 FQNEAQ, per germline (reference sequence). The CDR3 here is CASSLDQSTGLGNTIYF. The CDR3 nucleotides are TGTGCCAGCAGCTTAGACCAATCGACAGGCCTAGGGAACACCATATATTTT.

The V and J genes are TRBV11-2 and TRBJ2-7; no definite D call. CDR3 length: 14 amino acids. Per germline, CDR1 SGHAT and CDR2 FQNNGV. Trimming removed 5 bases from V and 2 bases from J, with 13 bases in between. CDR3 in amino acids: CASSPSPVTYEQYF. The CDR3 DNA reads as TGTGCCAGCAGCCCCTCGCCGGTGACCTACGAGCAGTACTTC.

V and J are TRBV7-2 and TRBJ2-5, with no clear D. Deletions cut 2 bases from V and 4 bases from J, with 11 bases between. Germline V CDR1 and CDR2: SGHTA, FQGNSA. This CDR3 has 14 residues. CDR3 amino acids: CASSLNPLGETQYF. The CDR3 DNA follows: TGTGCCAGCAGCTTAAACCCTCTCGGAGAGACCCAGTACTTC. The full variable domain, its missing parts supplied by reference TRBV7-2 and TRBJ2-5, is GAGVSQSPSNKVTEKGKDVELRCDPISGHTALYWYRQSLGQGLEFLIYFQGNSAPDKSGLPSDRFSAERTGGSVSTLTIQRTQQEDSAVYLCASSLNPLGETQYFGPGTRLLVL.